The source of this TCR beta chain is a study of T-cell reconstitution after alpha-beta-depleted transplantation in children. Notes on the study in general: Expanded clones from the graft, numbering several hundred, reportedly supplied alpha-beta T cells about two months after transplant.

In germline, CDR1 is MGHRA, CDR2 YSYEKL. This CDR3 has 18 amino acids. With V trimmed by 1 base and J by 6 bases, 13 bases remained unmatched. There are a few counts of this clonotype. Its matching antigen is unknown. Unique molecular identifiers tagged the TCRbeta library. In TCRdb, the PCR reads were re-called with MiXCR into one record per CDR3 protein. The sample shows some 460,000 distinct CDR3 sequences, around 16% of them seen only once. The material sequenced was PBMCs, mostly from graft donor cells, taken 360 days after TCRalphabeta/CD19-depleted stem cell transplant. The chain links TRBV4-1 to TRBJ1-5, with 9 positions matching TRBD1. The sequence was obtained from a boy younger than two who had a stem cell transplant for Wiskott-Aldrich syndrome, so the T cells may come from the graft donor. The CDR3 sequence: CASSQVVSRTGVGQPQHF. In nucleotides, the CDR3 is TGCGCCAGCAGCCAAGTAGTGTCTCGGACAGGGGTTGGTCAGCCCCAGCATTTT.